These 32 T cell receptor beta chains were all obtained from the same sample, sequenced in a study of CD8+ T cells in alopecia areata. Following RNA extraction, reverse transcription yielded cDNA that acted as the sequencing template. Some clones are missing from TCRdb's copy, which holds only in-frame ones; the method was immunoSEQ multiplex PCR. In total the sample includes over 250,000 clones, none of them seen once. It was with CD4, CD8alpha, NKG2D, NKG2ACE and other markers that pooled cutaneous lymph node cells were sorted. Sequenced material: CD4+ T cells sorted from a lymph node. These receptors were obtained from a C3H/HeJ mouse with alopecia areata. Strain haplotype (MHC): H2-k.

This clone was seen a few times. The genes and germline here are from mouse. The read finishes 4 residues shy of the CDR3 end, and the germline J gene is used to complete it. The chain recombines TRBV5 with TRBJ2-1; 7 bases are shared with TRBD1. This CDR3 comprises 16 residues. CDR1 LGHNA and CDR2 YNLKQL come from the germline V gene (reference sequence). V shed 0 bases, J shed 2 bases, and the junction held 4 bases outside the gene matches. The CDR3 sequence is CASSQDPGTDYAEQFF. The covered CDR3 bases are TGTGCCAGCAGCCAAGATCCCGGGACAGACTATGCT.

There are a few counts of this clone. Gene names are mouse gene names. The CDR3 here is CASSNRGRNTGQLYF. The covered CDR3 bases are TGTGCCAGCAGCAACAGGGGGCGGAACACCGGG. The rearrangement uses TRBV19 and TRBJ2-2; 9 bases match TRBD1. The CDR3 end lies 4 residues beyond the end of the read and is filled in from the germline J gene. Unmatched junction bases numbered 4, after V lost 5 bases and J lost 2 bases. Germline CDR1 is FNHDT and CDR2 is SITEND (reference sequence). The CDR3 runs to 15 residues.

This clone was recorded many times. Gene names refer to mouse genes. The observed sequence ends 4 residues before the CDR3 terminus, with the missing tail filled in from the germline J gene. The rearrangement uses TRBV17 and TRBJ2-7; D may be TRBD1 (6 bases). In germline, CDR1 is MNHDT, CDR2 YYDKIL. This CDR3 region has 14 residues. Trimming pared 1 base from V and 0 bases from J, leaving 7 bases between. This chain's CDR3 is CASSRGQDSYEQYF. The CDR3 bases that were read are TGTGCTAGCAGTAGAGGACAGGACTCCTAT.

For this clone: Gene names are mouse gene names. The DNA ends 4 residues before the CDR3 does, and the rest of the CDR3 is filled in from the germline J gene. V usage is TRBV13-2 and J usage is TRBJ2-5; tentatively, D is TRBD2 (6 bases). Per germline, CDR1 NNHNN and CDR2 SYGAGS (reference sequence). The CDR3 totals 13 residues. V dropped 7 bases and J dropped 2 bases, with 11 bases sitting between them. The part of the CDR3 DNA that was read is TGTGCCAGCAACGACTGGTTCCAAGAC. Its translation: CASNDWFQD. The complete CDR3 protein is CASNDWFQDTQYF.

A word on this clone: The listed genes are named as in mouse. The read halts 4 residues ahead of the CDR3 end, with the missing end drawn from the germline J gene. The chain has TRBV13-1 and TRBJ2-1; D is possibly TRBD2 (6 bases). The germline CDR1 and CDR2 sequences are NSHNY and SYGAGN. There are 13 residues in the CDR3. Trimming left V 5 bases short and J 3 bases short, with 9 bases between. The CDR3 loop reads CASRPGGYAEQFF. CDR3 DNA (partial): TGTGCCAGCAGGCCGGGGGGCTATGCT.

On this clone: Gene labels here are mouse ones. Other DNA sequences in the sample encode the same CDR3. The CDR3 DNA, read in part, is TGTGCCAGCAGTATATCTGGGGGGAACTATGCT. It encodes CASSISGGNYA. The whole CDR3 is CASSISGGNYAEQFF. The rearrangement links TRBV19 to TRBJ2-1; the match to TRBD2 covers 8 bases. Read sequence stops 4 residues before the CDR3 end, and the germline J gene provides the missing end. The V gene end was trimmed by 1 base and the J gene end by 1 base; junction bases not matched to a gene: 1. The CDR3 runs to 15 residues. Per germline, CDR1 FNHDT and CDR2 SITEND (reference sequence). The full variable domain, with the rest looked up from reference TRBV19 and TRBJ2-1, is GGIITQTPKFLIGQEGQKLTLKCQQNFNHDTMYWYRQDSGKGLRLIYYSITENDLQKGDLSEGYDASREKKSSFSLTVTSAQKNEMAVFLCASSISGGNYAEQFFGPGTRLTVL.

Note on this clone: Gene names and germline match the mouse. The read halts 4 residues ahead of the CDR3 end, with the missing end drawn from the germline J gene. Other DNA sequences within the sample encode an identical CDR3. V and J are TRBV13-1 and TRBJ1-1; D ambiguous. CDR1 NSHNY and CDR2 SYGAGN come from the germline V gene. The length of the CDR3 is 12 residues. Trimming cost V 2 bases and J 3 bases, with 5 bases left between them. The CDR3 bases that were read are TGTGCCAGCAGTGACCAATACACA. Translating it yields CASSDQYT. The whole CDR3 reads CASSDQYTEVFF.

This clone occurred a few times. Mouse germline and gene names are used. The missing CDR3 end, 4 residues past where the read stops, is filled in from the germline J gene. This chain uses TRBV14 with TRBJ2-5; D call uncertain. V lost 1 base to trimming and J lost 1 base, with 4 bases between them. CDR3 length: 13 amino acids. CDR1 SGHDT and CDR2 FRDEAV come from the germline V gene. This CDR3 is CASSFADQDTQYF. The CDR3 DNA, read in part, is TGTGCCAGCAGTTTCGCAGACCAAGAC.

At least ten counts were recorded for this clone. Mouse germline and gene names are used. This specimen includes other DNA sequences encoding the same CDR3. CDR3 protein: CTCSAEQGNYAEQFF. The part of the CDR3 DNA that was read is TGCACCTGCAGTGCAGAGCAGGGTAACTATGCT. The rearrangement joins TRBV1 to TRBJ2-1, with a tentative D call TRBD1 (5 bases). The CDR3 end falls 4 residues outside the read, so it is completed with the germline J gene. Germline CDR1 and CDR2: NSQYPW and LRSPGD (reference sequence). V was pared by 0 bases and J by 0 bases, with 6 bases between. CDR3 length equals 15 residues.

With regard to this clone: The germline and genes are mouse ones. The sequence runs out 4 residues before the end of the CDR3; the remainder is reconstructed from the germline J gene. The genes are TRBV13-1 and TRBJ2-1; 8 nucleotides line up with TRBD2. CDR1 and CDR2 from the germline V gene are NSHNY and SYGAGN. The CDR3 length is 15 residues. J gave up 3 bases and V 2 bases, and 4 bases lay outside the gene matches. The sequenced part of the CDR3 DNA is TGTGCCAGCAGTGAGCGGGGGGGCGGCTATGCT. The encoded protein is CASSERGGGYA. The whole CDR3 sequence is CASSERGGGYAEQFF.

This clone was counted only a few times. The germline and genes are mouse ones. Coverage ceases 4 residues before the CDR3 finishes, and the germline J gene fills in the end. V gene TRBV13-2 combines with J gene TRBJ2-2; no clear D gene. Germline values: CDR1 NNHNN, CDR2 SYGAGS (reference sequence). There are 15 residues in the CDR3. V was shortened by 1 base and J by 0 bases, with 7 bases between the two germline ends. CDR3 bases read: TGTGCCAGCGGTGATCAGGTTGCAAACACCGGG. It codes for CASGDQVANTG. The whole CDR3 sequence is CASGDQVANTGQLYF.

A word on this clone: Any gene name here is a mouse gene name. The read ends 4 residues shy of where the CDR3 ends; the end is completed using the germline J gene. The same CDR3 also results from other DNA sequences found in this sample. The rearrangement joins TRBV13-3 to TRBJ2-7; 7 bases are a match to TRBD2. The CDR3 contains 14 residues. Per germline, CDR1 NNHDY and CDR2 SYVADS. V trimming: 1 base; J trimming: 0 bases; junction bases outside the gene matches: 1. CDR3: CASSDLGDSYEQYF. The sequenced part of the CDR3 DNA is TGTGCCAGCAGTGATCTGGGGGACTCCTAT.

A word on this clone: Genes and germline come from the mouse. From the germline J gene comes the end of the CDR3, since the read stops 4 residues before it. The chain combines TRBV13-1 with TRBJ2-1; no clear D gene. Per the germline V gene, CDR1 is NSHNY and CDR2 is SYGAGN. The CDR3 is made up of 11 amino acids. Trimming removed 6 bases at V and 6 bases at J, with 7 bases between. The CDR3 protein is CASKYSAEQFF. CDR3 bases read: TGTGCCAGCAAATACAGTGCT.

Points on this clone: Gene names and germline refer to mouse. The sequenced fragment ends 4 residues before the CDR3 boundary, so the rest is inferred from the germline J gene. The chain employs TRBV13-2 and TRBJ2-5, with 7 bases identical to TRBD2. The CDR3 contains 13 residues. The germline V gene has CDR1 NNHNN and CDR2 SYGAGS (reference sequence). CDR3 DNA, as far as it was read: TGTGCCAGCGGGACCGGGACTGAAGAC. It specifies CASGTGTED. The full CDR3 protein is CASGTGTEDTQYF.

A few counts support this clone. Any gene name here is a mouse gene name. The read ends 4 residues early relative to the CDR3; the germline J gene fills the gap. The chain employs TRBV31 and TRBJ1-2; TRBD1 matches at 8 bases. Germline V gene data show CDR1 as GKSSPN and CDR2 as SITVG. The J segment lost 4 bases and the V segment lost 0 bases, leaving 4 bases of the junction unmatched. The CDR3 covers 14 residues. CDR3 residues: CAWSLRGRSSDYTF. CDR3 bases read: TGTGCCTGGAGTCTCAGGGGGCGCAGCTCC.

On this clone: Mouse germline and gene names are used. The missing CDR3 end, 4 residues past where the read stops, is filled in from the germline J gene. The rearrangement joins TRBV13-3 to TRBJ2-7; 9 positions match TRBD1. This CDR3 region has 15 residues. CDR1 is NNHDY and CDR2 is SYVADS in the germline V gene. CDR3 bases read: TGTGCCAGCAGTGATGCGTCGGACAGGGGAGAT. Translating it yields CASSDASDRGD. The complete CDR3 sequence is CASSDASDRGDEQYF.

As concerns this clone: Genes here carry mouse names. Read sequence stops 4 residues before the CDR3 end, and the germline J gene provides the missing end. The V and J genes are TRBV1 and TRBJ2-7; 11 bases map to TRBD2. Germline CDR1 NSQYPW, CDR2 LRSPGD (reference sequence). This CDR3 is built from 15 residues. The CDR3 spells CTCSVPTGGVYEQYF. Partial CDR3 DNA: TGCACCTGCAGTGTCCCGACTGGGGGGGTATAT.

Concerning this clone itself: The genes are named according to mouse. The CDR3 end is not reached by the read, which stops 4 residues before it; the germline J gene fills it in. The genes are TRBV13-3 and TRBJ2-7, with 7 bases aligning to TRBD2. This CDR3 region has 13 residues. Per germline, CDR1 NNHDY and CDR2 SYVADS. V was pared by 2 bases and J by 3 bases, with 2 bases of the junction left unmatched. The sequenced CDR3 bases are TGTGCCAGCAGTGACGCTGGGGGCTAT. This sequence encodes CASSDAGGY. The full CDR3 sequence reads CASSDAGGYEQYF.

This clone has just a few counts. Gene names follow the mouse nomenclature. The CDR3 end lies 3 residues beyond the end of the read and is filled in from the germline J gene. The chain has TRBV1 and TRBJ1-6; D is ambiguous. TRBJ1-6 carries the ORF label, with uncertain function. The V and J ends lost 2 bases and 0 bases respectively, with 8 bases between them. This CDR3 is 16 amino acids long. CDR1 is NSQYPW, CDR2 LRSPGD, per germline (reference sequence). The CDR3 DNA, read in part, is TGCACCTGCAGTGCATCTACAACTTCCTATAATTCGCCC. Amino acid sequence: CTCSASTTSYNSP. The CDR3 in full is CTCSASTTSYNSPLYF.

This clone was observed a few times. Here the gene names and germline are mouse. The sequenced part of the CDR3 DNA is TGTGCCAGCAGTGCCTGGGACTGGGGCTCCTAT. Translating it yields CASSAWDWGSY. The full CDR3 sequence reads CASSAWDWGSYEQYF. The rearrangement links TRBV13-1 to TRBJ2-7, with 10 bases fitting TRBD2. From the germline J gene comes the end of the CDR3, since the read stops 4 residues before it. The CDR3 has 15 amino acids. V lost 3 bases, J lost 0 bases, and 3 bases stayed unmatched. Germline V gives CDR1 NSHNY, CDR2 SYGAGN.

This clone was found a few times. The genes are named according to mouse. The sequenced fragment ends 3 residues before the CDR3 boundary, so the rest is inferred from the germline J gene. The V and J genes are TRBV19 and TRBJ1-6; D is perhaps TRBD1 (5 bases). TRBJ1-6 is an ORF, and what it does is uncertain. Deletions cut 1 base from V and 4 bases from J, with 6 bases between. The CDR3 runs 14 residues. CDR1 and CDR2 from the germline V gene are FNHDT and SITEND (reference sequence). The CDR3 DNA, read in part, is TGTGCCAGCAGTATAAAGGGGTATAATTCGCCC. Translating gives CASSIKGYNSP. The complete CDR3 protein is CASSIKGYNSPLYF.

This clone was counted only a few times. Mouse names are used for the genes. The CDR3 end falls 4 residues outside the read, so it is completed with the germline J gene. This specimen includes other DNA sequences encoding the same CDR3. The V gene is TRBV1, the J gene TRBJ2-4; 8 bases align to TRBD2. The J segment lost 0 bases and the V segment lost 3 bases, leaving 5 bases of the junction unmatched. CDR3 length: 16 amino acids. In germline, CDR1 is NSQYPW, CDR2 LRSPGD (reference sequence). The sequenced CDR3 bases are TGCACCTGCAGTGCTGGGGGGGGCCCTAGTCAAAAC. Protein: CTCSAGGGPSQN. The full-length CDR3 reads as CTCSAGGGPSQNTLYF.

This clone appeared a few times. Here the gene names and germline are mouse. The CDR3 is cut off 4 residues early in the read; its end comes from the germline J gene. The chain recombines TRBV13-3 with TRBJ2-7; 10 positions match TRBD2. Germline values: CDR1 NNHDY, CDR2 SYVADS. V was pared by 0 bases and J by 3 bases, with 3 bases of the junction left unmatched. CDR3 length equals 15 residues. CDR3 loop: CASSDAGLGSYEQYF. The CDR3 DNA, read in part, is TGTGCCAGCAGTGATGCGGGACTGGGGAGCTAT.

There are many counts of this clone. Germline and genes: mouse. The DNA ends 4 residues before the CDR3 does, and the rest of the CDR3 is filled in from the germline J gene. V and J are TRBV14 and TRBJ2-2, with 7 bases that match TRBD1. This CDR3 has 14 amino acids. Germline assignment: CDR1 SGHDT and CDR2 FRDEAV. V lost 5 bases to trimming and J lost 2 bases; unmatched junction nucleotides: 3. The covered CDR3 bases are TGTGCCAGCAGGCGGGACAGCAACACCGGG. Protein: CASRRDSNTG. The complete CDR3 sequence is CASRRDSNTGQLYF.

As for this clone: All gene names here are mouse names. Partial CDR3 DNA: TGTGCCAGCAGATTACAGGCCTCAAACTCC. It translates to CASRLQASNS. The entire CDR3 reads CASRLQASNSDYTF. This chain uses TRBV13-3 with TRBJ1-2; weak D call: TRBD1 (5 bases). The observed sequence ends 4 residues before the CDR3 terminus, with the missing tail filled in from the germline J gene. The CDR3 totals 14 residues. Deletions cut 5 bases from V and 0 bases from J, with 11 bases between. Germline V gives CDR1 NNHDY, CDR2 SYVADS.

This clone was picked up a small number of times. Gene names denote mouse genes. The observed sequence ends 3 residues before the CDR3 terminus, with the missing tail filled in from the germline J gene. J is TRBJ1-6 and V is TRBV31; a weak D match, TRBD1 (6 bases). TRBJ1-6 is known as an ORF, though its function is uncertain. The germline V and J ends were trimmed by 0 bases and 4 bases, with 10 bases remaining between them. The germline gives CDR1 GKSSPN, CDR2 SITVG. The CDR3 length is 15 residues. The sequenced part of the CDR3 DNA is TGTGCCTGGAGTCTCTCGGGACAATATAATTCGCCC. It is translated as CAWSLSGQYNSP. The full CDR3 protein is CAWSLSGQYNSPLYF.

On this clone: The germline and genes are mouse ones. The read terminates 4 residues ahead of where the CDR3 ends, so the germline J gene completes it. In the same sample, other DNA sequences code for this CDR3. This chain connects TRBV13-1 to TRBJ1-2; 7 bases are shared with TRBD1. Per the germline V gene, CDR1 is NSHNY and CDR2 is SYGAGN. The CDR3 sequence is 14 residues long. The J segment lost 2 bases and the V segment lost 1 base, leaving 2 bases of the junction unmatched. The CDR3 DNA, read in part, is TGTGCCAGCAGTGATCGACAGGGCAACTCC. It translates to CASSDRQGNS. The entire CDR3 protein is CASSDRQGNSDYTF.

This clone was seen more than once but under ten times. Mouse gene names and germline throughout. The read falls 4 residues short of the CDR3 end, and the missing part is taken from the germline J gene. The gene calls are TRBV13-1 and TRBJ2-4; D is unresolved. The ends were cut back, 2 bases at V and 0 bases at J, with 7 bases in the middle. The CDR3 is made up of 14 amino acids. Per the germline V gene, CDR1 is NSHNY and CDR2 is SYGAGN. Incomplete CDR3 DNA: TGTGCCAGCAGTGAAACTTCTAGTCAAAAC. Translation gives CASSETSSQN. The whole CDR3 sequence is CASSETSSQNTLYF.

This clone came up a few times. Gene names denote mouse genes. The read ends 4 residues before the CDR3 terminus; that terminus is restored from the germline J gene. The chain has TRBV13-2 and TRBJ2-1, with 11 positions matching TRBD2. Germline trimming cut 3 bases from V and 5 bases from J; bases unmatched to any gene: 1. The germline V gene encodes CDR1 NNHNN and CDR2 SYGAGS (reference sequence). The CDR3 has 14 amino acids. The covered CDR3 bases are TGTGCCAGCGGTGGGACTGGGGGGAATGCT. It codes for CASGGTGGNA. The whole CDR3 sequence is CASGGTGGNAEQFF.

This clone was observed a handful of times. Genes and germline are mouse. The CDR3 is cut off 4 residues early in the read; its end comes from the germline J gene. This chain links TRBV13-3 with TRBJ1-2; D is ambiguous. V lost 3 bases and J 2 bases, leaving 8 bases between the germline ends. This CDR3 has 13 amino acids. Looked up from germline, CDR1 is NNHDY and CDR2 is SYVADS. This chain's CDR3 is CASSGVGNSDYTF. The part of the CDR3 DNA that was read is TGTGCCAGCAGTGGGGTAGGGAACTCC.

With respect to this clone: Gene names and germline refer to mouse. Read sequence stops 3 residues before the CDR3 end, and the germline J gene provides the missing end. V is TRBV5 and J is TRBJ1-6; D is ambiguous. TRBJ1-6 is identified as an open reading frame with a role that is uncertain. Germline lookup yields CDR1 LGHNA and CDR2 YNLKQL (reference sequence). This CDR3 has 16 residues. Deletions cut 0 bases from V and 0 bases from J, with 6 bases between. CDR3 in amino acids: CASSQEQLSYNSPLYF. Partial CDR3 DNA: TGTGCCAGCAGCCAAGAGCAACTTTCCTATAATTCGCCC.

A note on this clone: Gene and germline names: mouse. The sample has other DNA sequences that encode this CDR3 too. CDR3 bases read: TGTGCCAGCAGCCCCCGACTGGTCTATGCT. Translating it yields CASSPRLVYA. The entire CDR3 protein is CASSPRLVYAEQFF. The V call is TRBV5, the J call TRBJ2-1; tentative D call: TRBD2 (6 bases). With the read ending 4 residues before the CDR3 end, the germline J gene is used to fill in that end. The CDR3 has 14 residues. The V end lost 4 bases, the J end lost 3 bases, and 10 bases lay between the germline ends. Germline V lookup: CDR1 LGHNA, CDR2 YNLKQL (reference sequence).